This passage covers 19 T cell receptor beta chains from one sample sequenced in a study of T cells in Graves' hyperthyroidism and ophthalmopathy. Authors of the study amplified TCR beta CDR3 regions from RNA transcripts. HTBI primers were the set used in a first-round RT-PCR of the TCR CDR3. MiXCR, run by TCRdb on the multiplex PCR reads, gives a single entry per CDR3 protein. The data hold some 720,000 distinct CDR3 sequences, with roughly 17% observed a single time. Sequenced: blood. The source of these receptors is a man aged 18 to 35 with Graves' hyperthyroidism.

This clonotype was detected ten times or more. This chain links TRBV2 with TRBJ2-7; 8 bases are a match to TRBD2. Germline V gives CDR1 SNHLY, CDR2 FYNNEI. The V segment lost 0 bases and the J segment 1 base; nucleotides outside the gene matches: 2. The CDR3 is made up of 15 amino acids. The CDR3 region is CASSEASGASYEQYF. The DNA for the CDR3 is TGTGCCAGCAGTGAAGCTAGCGGGGCTTCCTACGAGCAGTACTTC.

V gene TRBV29-1 combines with J gene TRBJ2-5; 9 bases map to TRBD1. Per germline, CDR1 SQVTM and CDR2 ANQGSEA. This CDR3 is 12 amino acids long. After removal of 7 bases from V and 5 bases from J, the junction contained 5 bases not matched to a gene. The CDR3 region has the DNA TGCAGCGCTCCGACAGGGGGGGAGACCCAGTACTTC. It yields the protein CSAPTGGETQYF.

This clonotype came up a few times. J is TRBJ1-6 and V is TRBV27; D ambiguous. This CDR3 region has 15 residues. Looked up from germline, CDR1 is MNHEY and CDR2 is SMNVEV (reference sequence). Trimming took 4 bases from V and 1 from J, leaving 8 bases between them. The CDR3 sequence: CASSSGLSYNSPLHF. CDR3 bases: TGTGCCAGCAGTTCGGGGTTATCCTATAATTCACCCCTCCACTTT.

This chain uses TRBV27 with TRBJ1-5; D is possibly TRBD1 (6 bases). The CDR3 is made up of 16 amino acids. V shed 2 bases and J shed 0 bases, with 11 bases lying between them. Germline loops: CDR1 MNHEY, CDR2 SMNVEV (reference sequence). CDR3 sequence: CASSLRGTPSNQPQHF. The CDR3 DNA reads TGTGCCAGCAGTTTAAGGGGGACCCCTAGCAATCAGCCCCAGCATTTT.

The chain uses TRBV6-2 or TRBV6-3 and TRBJ2-1; D not certain. CDR3 size: 14 residues. The ends were cut back, 4 bases at V and 0 bases at J, with 7 bases in the middle. The germline CDR1 and CDR2 sequences are MNHEY and SVGEGT. This CDR3 reads CASSWAGSYNEQFF. The CDR3 DNA follows: TGTGCCAGCAGTTGGGCTGGCTCCTACAATGAGCAGTTCTTC.

Many counts were recorded for this clonotype. The V call is TRBV12-3 or TRBV12-4, the J call TRBJ2-5; D might be TRBD1 or TRBD2, each matching 5 bases. V was pared by 5 bases and J by 5 bases, with 18 bases between. This CDR3 contains 15 residues. The CDR3 nucleotides read TGTGCCAGCAGTCCCGTCGGGACCCCGGGGGAGACCCAGTACTTC. It translates to CASSPVGTPGETQYF.

A note on this clonotype: A read error may explain this, as a much larger clone is one base away. V usage is TRBV28 and J usage is TRBJ2-7; 8 bases are a match to TRBD1. The germline V gene encodes CDR1 MDHEN and CDR2 SYDVKM. This CDR3 has 15 residues. CDR3 loop: CAGSRLGQDNYEQYF. CDR3 nucleotide sequence: TGTGCCGGCAGCCGCCTGGGACAGGATAACTACGAGCAGTACTTC.

This clonotype has more than one count but fewer than ten. The chain is built from TRBV20-1 and TRBJ1-4; 9 bases align to TRBD1. Losses at the gene ends were 0 bases for V and 7 bases for J; bases not matched to a gene: 6. This CDR3 is built from 15 residues. The V gene's germline CDR1 is DFQATT and CDR2 SNEGSKA (reference sequence). CDR3 nucleotides: TGCAGTGCTAGAGATTTCGGGACAGGGAGTGAAAAACTGTTTTTT. It encodes CSARDFGTGSEKLFF.

This clonotype was counted at least ten times. The chain carries TRBV7-3 and TRBJ2-3, with TRBD2 matching over 10 bases. The germline V gene has CDR1 SGHTA and CDR2 FQGTGA. V gave up 5 bases and J gave up 2 bases; unmatched junction bases: 13. CDR3 length: 18 amino acids. CDR3 in DNA: TGTGCCAGCAGCCGCCGCGGAGCTAGCGGGAGCTACACAGATACGCAGTATTTT. It is translated as CASSRRGASGSYTDTQYF. Looking up the rest from reference TRBV7-3 and TRBJ2-3 gives the full variable domain: GAGVSQTPSNKVTEKGKYVELRCDPISGHTALYWYRQSLGQGPEFLIYFQGTGAADDSGLPNDRFFAVRPEGSVSTLKIQRTERGDSAVYLCASSRRGASGSYTDTQYFGPGTRLTVL.

The chain recombines TRBV3-1 with TRBJ1-3; tentatively, D is TRBD1 (5 bases). Trimming took off 4 bases at V and 0 bases at J, with 22 bases between the two ends. Germline-derived CDR1 and CDR2 are LGHDT and YNNKEL (reference sequence). This CDR3 comprises 19 residues. This chain's CDR3 is CASSPRGVTATTSGNTIYF. Written as DNA, the CDR3 is TGTGCCAGCAGCCCCCGGGGTGTGACAGCTACGACCTCTGGAAACACCATATATTTT. Variable domain in full (rest from reference TRBV3-1 and TRBJ1-3): DTAVSQTPKYLVTQMGNDKSIKCEQNLGHDTMYWYKQDSKKFLKIMFSYNNKELIINETVPNRFSPKSPDKAHLNLHINSLELGDSAVYFCASSPRGVTATTSGNTIYFGEGSWLTVV.

This clonotype has only a few counts. The chain uses TRBV9 and TRBJ2-1; 7 nucleotides agree with TRBD1. Trimming at V came to 2 bases and at J to 10 bases, leaving 3 bases not matched to a gene. Germline-derived CDR1 and CDR2 are SGDLS and YYNGEE. The CDR3 is 12 amino acids. In DNA, the CDR3 is TGTGCCAGCAGCGTCCGGACAGGCGAGCAGTTCTTC. This codes for CASSVRTGEQFF.

This chain connects TRBV19 to TRBJ1-4, with D maybe TRBD1 (6 bases). The CDR3 contains 18 residues. Trimming took 6 bases from V and 3 from J, leaving 23 bases between them. Germline V CDR1 and CDR2: LNHDA, SQIVND (reference sequence). The CDR3 DNA reads as TGTGCCAGTAGCCCGTCATGGGGGCTCAGTGGGCCTAATGAAAAACTGTTTTTT. Translated, it gives CASSPSWGLSGPNEKLFF.

This clonotype has only a few counts. The gene calls are TRBV20-1 and TRBJ1-2; maybe TRBD1 (6 bases). V was pared by 2 bases and J by 6 bases, with 19 bases between. Germline CDR1 is DFQATT and CDR2 is SNEGSKA (reference sequence). This CDR3 is built from 15 residues. This CDR3 is CSARLSVTGGNGYTF. Here the CDR3 DNA reads TGCAGTGCTAGACTTTCCGTGACAGGAGGCAATGGCTACACCTTC.

This clonotype was picked up many times. The genes are TRBV18 and TRBJ1-1; D not certain. The CDR3 runs to 15 residues. The ends were cut back, 3 bases at V and 5 bases at J, with 16 bases in the middle. Looked up from germline, CDR1 is KGHSH and CDR2 is LQKENI. The chain's CDR3 is CASSPERNSETEAFF. The CDR3 nucleotides read TGTGCCAGCTCACCCGAGAGGAACAGCGAGACTGAAGCTTTCTTT.

The gene calls are TRBV20-1 and TRBJ2-2; TRBD2 matches at 7 bases. CDR3 length: 13 amino acids. CDR1 is DFQATT and CDR2 is SNEGSKA in the germline V gene (reference sequence). V trimming: 8 bases; J trimming: 4 bases; junction bases outside the gene matches: 7. The CDR3 here is CSPLAKRTGELFF. CDR3 coding DNA: TGCAGTCCACTAGCGAAGCGCACCGGGGAGCTGTTTTTT.

Of note for this clonotype: Just one base apart from a much larger clone, this may be a read error. V usage is TRBV6-1 and J usage is TRBJ1-4; D is ambiguous. The germline V gene has CDR1 MNHNS and CDR2 SASEGT. The CDR3 sequence is 14 residues long. CDR3 sequence: CASSPVGQNEKLVF. The CDR3 bases are TGTGCCAGCAGCCCCGTCGGGCAGAATGAAAAACTGGTTTTT.

Comments on this clonotype: A much larger clone sits a single nucleotide away, making a read error possible. The rearrangement links TRBV11-1 to TRBJ1-1; D not certain. Germline CDR1 is SGHAT and CDR2 is FQDESV (reference sequence). CDR3 size: 14 residues. CDR3 residues: CVTQPERHNTEAFF. Here the CDR3 DNA reads TGTGTCACTCAGCCGGAGAGGCACAACACTGAAGCTTTCTTT.

CDR3 nucleotides: TGCAGGCTTATGACAGGGAGGGGCGAGACCCAGTACTTC. This sequence encodes CRLMTGRGETQYF. This chain joins TRBV29-1 and TRBJ2-5; either TRBD1 or TRBD2 may fit D (7 bases each). The CDR3 is made up of 13 amino acids. Germline V CDR1 and CDR2: SQVTM, ANQGSEA.

This clonotype was counted a few times. The gene calls are TRBV2 and TRBJ2-2; D not resolved. The CDR3 has 14 amino acids. V dropped 3 bases and J dropped 4 bases, with 9 bases sitting between them. CDR1 SNHLY and CDR2 FYNNEI come from the germline V gene. CDR3: CASSDIYSTGELFF. The CDR3 DNA reads TGTGCCAGCAGTGATATCTATTCCACCGGGGAGCTGTTTTTT.